This passage covers 3 T cell receptor beta chains from one sample sequenced in a study of T cells in Graves' hyperthyroidism and ophthalmopathy. It was RNA transcripts that yielded the amplified TCR beta CDR3 regions. During a first-round RT-PCR of the TCR CDR3, the HTBI primer set was used. A single record per CDR3 protein comes from TCRdb applying MiXCR to the multiplex PCR reads. The sample comprises roughly 740,000 distinct CDR3 sequences, roughly 17% of which are singletons, and 8.4% rests with the top ten. Sequencing input: blood. The receptors come from a man aged 18-30 years with Graves' hyperthyroidism.

This clonotype showed up just a few times. This chain links TRBV19 with TRBJ1-5; D gene uncertain. Germline CDR1 LNHDA, CDR2 SQIVND (reference sequence). The CDR3 loop spans 15 amino acids. Trimming pared 3 bases from V and 1 base from J, leaving 10 bases between. CDR3 bases: TGTGCCAGTAGTATGAGCGGCAGGAGCAATCAGCCCCAGCATTTT. Amino acid sequence: CASSMSGRSNQPQHF.

The chain combines TRBV11-2 with TRBJ2-3; 8 positions agree with TRBD2. Trimming at V came to 4 bases and at J to 0 bases, leaving 12 bases not matched to a gene. This CDR3 contains 18 residues. Germline V gives CDR1 SGHAT, CDR2 FQNNGV. The CDR3 DNA reads TGTGCCAGCAGCTCAGGACTAGATAGCGGGACAAGCACAGATACGCAGTATTTT. The encoded protein is CASSSGLDSGTSTDTQYF.

The chain joins TRBV28 to TRBJ2-3, with D possibly TRBD1 on 5 matching bases. This CDR3 is 15 amino acids long. Germline V CDR1 and CDR2: MDHEN, SYDVKM. The ends were cut back, 3 bases at V and 3 bases at J, with 13 bases in the middle. The CDR3 region is CASSLDIMGTDTQYF. The CDR3 nucleotides read TGTGCCAGCAGTTTGGACATAATGGGTACAGATACGCAGTATTTT.